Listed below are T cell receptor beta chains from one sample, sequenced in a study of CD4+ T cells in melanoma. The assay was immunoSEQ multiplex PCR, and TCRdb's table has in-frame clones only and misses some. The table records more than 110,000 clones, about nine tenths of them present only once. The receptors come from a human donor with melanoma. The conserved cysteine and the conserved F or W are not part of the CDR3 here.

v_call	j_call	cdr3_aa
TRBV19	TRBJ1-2	ASSTSAIGYT
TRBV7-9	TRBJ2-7	ASSLGQYREQY
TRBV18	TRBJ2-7	ASSPGARAEQY
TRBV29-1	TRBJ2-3	SAGQNTQY
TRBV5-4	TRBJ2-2	ASSLVGAPELSTGELF
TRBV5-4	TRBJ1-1	ASSRDMRDTEAF
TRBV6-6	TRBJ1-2	ASSRQYGYT
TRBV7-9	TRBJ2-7	ASSPDRPDAEQY
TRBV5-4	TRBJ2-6	ASRRRPDTRGGANVLT
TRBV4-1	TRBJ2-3	ASSRKGGNSADTQY
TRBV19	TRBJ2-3	ASSIGLASNTQY
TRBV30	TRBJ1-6	AWRPGHSESISPLH
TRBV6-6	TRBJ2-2	ASIRSEGRGELF
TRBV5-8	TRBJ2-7	ASSGYYFAVEQY
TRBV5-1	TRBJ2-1	ASSFDGRVPSYNEQF
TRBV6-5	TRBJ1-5	ASSNYNQPQH
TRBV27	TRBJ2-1	ASTGYGALGNEQF
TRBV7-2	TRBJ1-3	ASSLGGAGGNTIY
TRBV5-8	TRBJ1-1	ASSLKGTGGNTEAF
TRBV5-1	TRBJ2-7	ASSLGVGTGTYEQY
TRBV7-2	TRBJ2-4	ASSFGGLAGARNIQY
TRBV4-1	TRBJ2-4	ASSQEGLLAKNIQY
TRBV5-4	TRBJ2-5	ASSFRLAGGSETQY
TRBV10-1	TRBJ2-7	ASSESSGVPSEQY